These 6 T cell receptor beta chains share one sample of origin, sequenced in a study of OX40 agonist ivuxolimab in advanced cancers. TCRdb's table, derived via immunoSEQ multiplex PCR, lists solely in-frame clones and lacks some. The sample shows tens of thousands of clones, around 84% of them seen only once. The sample was CD4+ or CD8+ T cells sorted from blood, taken in a trial of the OX40 agonist ivuxolimab. These receptor sequences come from an adult with an advanced solid tumor such as melanoma, head and neck, liver or kidney cancer.

The V call is TRBV6-6, the J call TRBJ2-7, with D unclear. V was clipped by 6 bases and J by 0 bases, with 3 bases between them. Germline-derived CDR1 and CDR2 are MNHNY and SVGAGI (reference sequence). CDR3 length equals 11 residues. The CDR3 sequence: CASSNSYEQYF. For the CDR3, the DNA is TGTGCCAGCAGCAACTCCTACGAGCAGTACTTC.

This clone appeared many times. The chain uses TRBV5-4 and TRBJ1-2, with D uncertain. This CDR3 has 15 amino acids. Germline V gene lookup returns CDR1 SGHNT and CDR2 YYREEE (reference sequence). Between the trimmed V and J ends, which lost 4 bases and 7 bases, there was a span of 20 bases. In DNA, the CDR3 is TGTGCCAGCAGCATTGGTGACTCCTCTGAGGGTGGCTACACCTTC. This translates into CASSIGDSSEGGYTF.

V gene TRBV18 combines with J gene TRBJ1-5; D remains unclear. The germline V gene has CDR1 KGHSH and CDR2 LQKENI. This CDR3 spans 15 amino acids. Trimming left V 2 bases short and J 2 bases short, with 10 bases between. The DNA of the CDR3 is TGTGCCAGCTCACCAGGGAATACGGGCAATCAGCCCCAGCATTTT. It translates to CASSPGNTGNQPQHF.

In its sample, this clone was seen once. This chain uses TRBV10-3 with TRBJ2-7; 7 bases agree with TRBD1. The CDR3 is 12 residues long. CDR1 is ENHRY, CDR2 SYGVKD, per germline. The DNA for the CDR3 is TGTGCCATCATACGAAACCGGACAGGCAAGCACGTC. It codes for CAIIRNRTGKHV.

J is TRBJ2-5 and V is TRBV5-8, with 8 bases aligning to TRBD2. The CDR3 runs to 13 residues. Germline loops: CDR1 SGHTS, CDR2 YDEGEE. With V trimmed by 8 bases and J by 5 bases, 8 bases remained unmatched. The CDR3 protein is CASHRGGGETQYF. CDR3 sequence (DNA): TGTGCCAGTCACCGGGGGGGCGGCGAGACCCAGTACTTC.

The chain combines TRBV28 with TRBJ2-3; TRBD1 is a possible D gene (5 bases). V dropped 6 bases and J dropped 1 base, with 8 bases sitting between them. The CDR3 is 13 amino acids. CDR1 is MDHEN and CDR2 is SYDVKM in the germline V gene. The CDR3 is CASSIQGTDTQYF. The DNA for the CDR3 is TGTGCCAGCAGCATACAGGGCACAGATACGCAGTATTTT.